Each of the 19 T cell receptor beta chains below was sequenced from the same sample in a study of CD4 and CD8 cells across lung adenocarcinoma regions. TCRdb processed the PCR reads anew with MiXCR; each CDR3 protein has one entry. The repertoire holds 20,000 to 25,000 distinct CDR3 sequences, with about 50% as singletons. Source material: CD4+ T cells from the center of a lung tumor. The receptors derive from a male donor with lung adenocarcinoma. The CD4 and CD8 labels of this study may be unreliable.

This clonotype was seen at least ten times. V usage is TRBV12-3 or TRBV12-4 and J usage is TRBJ2-2; no definite D call. The CDR3 contains 14 residues. The V end was cut by 8 bases, the J end by 0 bases, with 10 bases between. The CDR3 DNA is TGTGCCAGCGCCCTTCAAACGAACACCGGGGAGCTGTTTTTT. Amino acids: CASALQTNTGELFF.

Many counts were recorded for this clonotype. CDR3 in DNA: TGTGCCAGCAGGCCGCCCGGGACAGCCATGAACACTGAAGCTTTCTTT. Protein: CASRPPGTAMNTEAFF. The gene calls are TRBV28 and TRBJ1-1; TRBD1 aligns across 7 bases. Losses at the gene ends were 6 bases for V and 0 bases for J; bases not matched to a gene: 10. Looked up from germline, CDR1 is MDHEN and CDR2 is SYDVKM. This CDR3 comprises 16 residues.

In this sample, this clonotype turned up many times. V is TRBV6-1 and J is TRBJ1-2; D gene uncertain. Per germline, CDR1 MNHNS and CDR2 SASEGT. This CDR3 is built from 10 residues. V was pared by 7 bases and J by 6 bases, with 6 bases between. Written as DNA, the CDR3 is TGTGCCAGCAACCACGATGGCTACACCTTC. Protein sequence: CASNHDGYTF.

The CDR3 reads CASRLQAGITEELFF. The CDR3 DNA follows: TGTGCCAGCAGACTCCAGGCCGGAATTACAGAGGAGCTGTTTTTT. The V and J genes are TRBV6-1 and TRBJ2-2, with D uncertain. V lost 6 bases to trimming and J lost 10 bases, with 21 bases between them. There are 15 residues in the CDR3. The germline CDR1 and CDR2 sequences are MNHNS and SASEGT.

The chain recombines TRBV27 with TRBJ1-4; D perhaps matches TRBD1 (5 bases). Trimming shortened V by 6 bases and J by 8 bases, and 10 bases separated the two germline ends. CDR3 length equals 12 residues. Germline loops: CDR1 MNHEY, CDR2 SMNVEV (reference sequence). This CDR3 reads CASRGGREKLFF. The DNA of the CDR3 is TGTGCCAGCAGGGGGGGGAGGGAAAAACTGTTTTTT.

This clonotype was counted ten times or more. The chain couples TRBV4-1 to TRBJ2-3; D is unresolved. CDR1 and CDR2 (germline): MGHRA, YSYEKL. Trimming cost V 2 bases and J 4 bases, with 7 bases left between them. The CDR3 consists of 13 residues. In DNA form, the CDR3 reads TGCGCCAGCAGCCAACTTTCCGCAGATACGCAGTATTTT. It translates to CASSQLSADTQYF.

This clonotype was seen only once. The chain is built from TRBV10-3 and TRBJ2-7, with 9 bases lining up with TRBD2. The CDR3 runs to 17 residues. Trimming cost V 7 bases and J 0 bases; bases outside gene matches: 13. Per germline, CDR1 ENHRY and CDR2 SYGVKD. DNA of the CDR3: TGTGCCATCAACGAACCACCTAGCGGGACCAGCTCCTACGAGCAGTACTTC. This sequence encodes CAINEPPSGTSSYEQYF.

In its sample, this clonotype was seen many times. The chain uses TRBV25-1 and TRBJ2-7; 9 bases are shared with TRBD1. CDR1 and CDR2 from the germline V gene are MGHDK and SYGVNS. V lost 2 bases, J lost 1 base, and 6 bases stayed unmatched. CDR3 size: 16 residues. The CDR3 DNA reads TGTGCCAGCAGTGAAACCAAGGGACAGGGATCCTACGAGCAGTACTTC. The encoded protein is CASSETKGQGSYEQYF.

The count of this clonotype is one. The junction does not match germline at one end; this may be a read error. CDR3 in DNA: TGTGCCAGGAGGACGGGGGTCCGTGACCCAGATACCCAGTACTTT. Amino acid sequence: CARRTGVRDPDTQYF. This sequence joins TRBV27 and TRBJ2-3; D possibly corresponds to TRBD2 (6 bases). The CDR3 has 15 residues. Germline loops: CDR1 MNHEY, CDR2 SMNVEV (reference sequence).

Note on this clonotype: The missing conserved phenylalanine or tryptophan at the end of this CDR3 makes a read error likely. No DNA is shown, since the ends of the CDR3 on it are uncertain; the CDR3 is the one TCRdb lists. The chain carries TRBV16 and TRBJ2-3; the D call of TRBD1 is as the table states it, not checked on the DNA. The CDR3 is 8 residues long, counting both termini. Germline loops: CDR1 KGHSY, CDR2 FQNENV. CDR3 sequence reads: CSDRVSPR.

The rearrangement links TRBV9 to TRBJ2-1, with TRBD2 matching over 13 bases. J was trimmed by 6 bases and V by 0 bases; bases with no gene match: 12. The CDR3 has 19 residues. Germline V gene lookup returns CDR1 SGDLS and CDR2 YYNGEE. CDR3 nucleotides: TGTGCCAGCAGCGTAGCTGGGACTAGCGGGATGAGGGTGGGCAATGAGCAGTTCTTC. This gives the protein CASSVAGTSGMRVGNEQFF.

This clonotype appeared many times. The chain joins TRBV10-2 to TRBJ2-3; no definite D call. Trimming took off 6 bases at V and 3 bases at J, with 16 bases between the two ends. This CDR3 region has 15 residues. Germline lookup yields CDR1 WSHSY and CDR2 SAAADI. The CDR3 here is CASSKVVSRTDTQYF. CDR3 bases: TGCGCCAGCAGCAAAGTAGTGAGTCGGACAGATACGCAGTATTTT.

Remarks on this clonotype: At one end the junction does not follow the germline gene, possibly because of a read error. The rearrangement uses TRBV7-7 and TRBJ2-2, with D maybe TRBD1 (6 bases). The V gene's germline CDR1 is SSHAT and CDR2 FNYEAQ (reference sequence). This CDR3 spans 13 amino acids. CDR3 sequence reads: CASSKDSSGALYF. Written as DNA, the CDR3 is TGTGCTAGCAGCAAGGACAGCTCAGGGGCGCTGTATTTT. The entire variable domain, with the rest obtained from reference TRBV7-7 and TRBJ2-2, is as follows: GAGVSQSPRYKVTKRGQDVTLRCDPISSHATLYWYQQALGQGPEFLTYFNYEAQPDKSGLPSDRFSAERPEGSISTLTIQRTEQRDSAMYRCASSKDSSGALYFGEGSRLTVL.

This clonotype has ten or more counts. The J gene is TRBJ2-3, the V gene TRBV27; no reliable D call. V lost 3 bases, J lost 1 base, and 5 bases lay in between. CDR1 is MNHEY and CDR2 is SMNVEV in the germline V gene (reference sequence). There are 13 residues in the CDR3. DNA of the CDR3: TGTGCCAGCAGTTTCCGGGGCACAGATACGCAGTATTTT. Translation: CASSFRGTDTQYF.

V usage is TRBV5-3 and J usage is TRBJ2-4; D perhaps matches TRBD2 (5 bases). TRBV5-3 is recorded as an ORF, its role being uncertain. This CDR3 is built from 16 residues. Trimming stripped 0 bases from V and 9 bases from J, with 19 bases between. CDR3 sequence (DNA): TGTGCCAGAAGCTTGGTAGGAGGCACCCCACGTGGCATTCAGTACTTC. Protein sequence: CARSLVGGTPRGIQYF.

This clonotype was counted ten times or more. Just one base apart from a much larger clone, this may be a read error. The chain links TRBV6-5 to TRBJ2-5, with TRBD2 identical over 11 bases. The V gene end was trimmed by 0 bases and the J gene end by 11 bases; junction bases not matched to a gene: 8. The CDR3 has 15 amino acids. Looked up from germline, CDR1 is MNHEY and CDR2 is SVGAGI. CDR3 protein: CASSYSTSGIFEQYF. The DNA of the CDR3 is TGTGCCAGCAGTTACTCGACTAGCGGGATTTTTGAGCAGTACTTC.

In this sample, this clonotype turned up many times. V gene TRBV11-3 combines with J gene TRBJ2-7; D is unclear. Germline values: CDR1 SGHNT, CDR2 YENEEA. Trimming left V 1 base short and J 4 bases short, with 5 bases between. This CDR3 is built from 12 residues. The CDR3 here is CASSLAAYEQYF. The CDR3 DNA reads as TGTGCCAGCAGCTTAGCCGCTTACGAGCAGTACTTC.

This chain joins TRBV6-1 and TRBJ2-7; D may be TRBD2 (6 bases). TRBJ2-1 matches the DNA end more closely, so the J call is doubtful. Germline CDR1 and CDR2: MNHNS and SASEGT. The CDR3 covers 14 residues. CDR3 region: CASSNRGTYNEQFF. DNA for the CDR3: TGTGCCAGCAGTAATCGGGGGACCTACAATGAGCAGTTCTTC.

This clonotype was recorded once. This chain uses TRBV20-1 with TRBJ2-5, with 7 bases aligning to TRBD1. The J call is uncertain, as TRBJ2-7 better fits the DNA end. This CDR3 is built from 13 residues. Germline CDR1 is DFQATT and CDR2 is SNEGSKA (reference sequence). The CDR3 DNA follows: TGCAGTGCCTTGGACAGGACTTCCTACGAGCAGTACTTC. It codes for CSALDRTSYEQYF.